Listed here are 23 T cell receptor beta chains from one sample, sequenced in a study of Tregs in tolerant kidney transplant recipients. Profiled with immunoSEQ multiplex PCR; TCRdb holds only in-frame clones, not every one. The profile shows about 50,000 clones, roughly nine tenths of them singletons. Recipients received nonmyeloablative bone marrow transplants from related graft donors, with transient mixed chimerism. This material consisted of CD8+ T cells from blood (PBMCs), taken 12 months after the transplant. The receptors stem from a human patient who received a combined kidney and bone marrow transplant. The graft donor may have given rise to some T cells.

The chain couples TRBV27 to TRBJ1-5, with D possibly being TRBD1 (6 bases). In germline, CDR1 is MNHEY, CDR2 SMNVEV (reference sequence). V dropped 6 bases and J dropped 1 base, with 10 bases sitting between them. This CDR3 is built from 14 residues. The DNA for the CDR3 is TGTGCCAGCAGCACAGGGTTGAGCAATCAGCCCCAGCATTTT. Translation gives CASSTGLSNQPQHF.

V and J are TRBV4-2 and TRBJ2-3; a possible D gene is TRBD2 (6 bases). The germline V gene has CDR1 LGHNA and CDR2 YNFKEQ. Trimming shortened V by 1 base and J by 6 bases, and 14 bases separated the two germline ends. The CDR3 runs 15 residues. The CDR3 bases are TGTGCCAGCAGCCAAGGAGGAAATCGGGGGGATACGCAGTATTTT. As protein: CASSQGGNRGDTQYF.

The V and J genes are TRBV6-5 and TRBJ1-1, with TRBD1 matching over 7 bases. The V and J ends lost 5 bases and 5 bases, in that order; junction bases with no gene match: 11. The CDR3 extends over 15 amino acids. From germline, CDR1 is MNHEY and CDR2 SVGAGI. The CDR3 here is CASSLYDREGTEAFF. The DNA for the CDR3 is TGTGCCAGCAGTCTATATGACAGGGAAGGGACTGAAGCTTTCTTT.

This clone was observed a single time. The CDR3 reads CASSFRDRSYEQYF. CDR3 coding DNA: TGCGCCAGCAGCTTCCGGGACAGGTCCTACGAGCAGTACTTC. V and J are TRBV4-1 and TRBJ2-7, with TRBD1 identical over 8 bases. With 5 bases clipped from V and 1 base from J, the junction kept 4 bases outside the gene matches. Per the germline V gene, CDR1 is MGHRA and CDR2 is YSYEKL. CDR3 length equals 14 residues.

This chain's CDR3 is CASSSTQSTNEKLFF. For the CDR3, the DNA is TGTGCCAGCAGTTCGACTCAATCAACTAATGAAAAACTGTTTTTT. V usage is TRBV25-1 and J usage is TRBJ1-4, with unresolved D. This CDR3 region has 15 residues. Germline values: CDR1 MGHDK, CDR2 SYGVNS. V was trimmed by 5 bases and J by 0 bases, leaving 10 bases between them.

The rearrangement links TRBV5-4 to TRBJ2-7; 8 bases align to TRBD1. CDR1 is SGHNT and CDR2 is YYREEE in the germline V gene (reference sequence). There are 14 residues in the CDR3. The V and J ends lost 0 bases and 5 bases, in that order; junction bases with no gene match: 4. The CDR3 nucleotides read TGTGCCAGCAGCTTGGGACAGGGGTCGCACGAGCAGTACTTC. Its protein product is CASSLGQGSHEQYF.

This clone occurred once. The CDR3 reads CASSFGVGAAEAFF. Written as DNA, the CDR3 is TGTGCCAGCAGCTTTGGAGTGGGGGCGGCCGAAGCTTTCTTT. This chain uses TRBV11-2 with TRBJ1-1, with a weak D call TRBD1 (6 bases). V shed 3 bases and J shed 8 bases, with 16 bases lying between them. CDR1 and CDR2 from the germline V gene are SGHAT and FQNNGV. CDR3 length: 14 amino acids.

The V call is TRBV27, the J call TRBJ1-2; D is uncertain. This CDR3 has 15 amino acids. Trimming stripped 1 base from V and 4 bases from J, with 13 bases between. Looked up from germline, CDR1 is MNHEY and CDR2 is SMNVEV (reference sequence). CDR3 protein: CASSLFGLPGYGYTF. CDR3 coding DNA: TGTGCCAGCAGTTTATTCGGACTCCCAGGCTATGGCTACACCTTC.

The chain carries TRBV5-6 and TRBJ2-1; D might be TRBD1 (5 bases). Germline V gene lookup returns CDR1 SGHDT and CDR2 YYEEEE. Trimming left V 3 bases short and J 2 bases short, with 15 bases between. The CDR3 has 16 amino acids. This chain's CDR3 is CASSWAPQDTYNEQFF. CDR3 nucleotide sequence: TGTGCCAGCAGCTGGGCCCCACAGGATACCTACAATGAGCAGTTCTTC.

The rearrangement links TRBV29-1 to TRBJ2-5; D is perhaps TRBD1 (6 bases). The J call may be wrong; the DNA end is better matched by TRBJ2-7. Germline V gene lookup returns CDR1 SQVTM and CDR2 ANQGSEA. This CDR3 is 12 amino acids long. Written as DNA, the CDR3 is TGCAGCGTTGACCCAGGGGTAGGCGAGCAGTACTTC. Translation: CSVDPGVGEQYF.

This clone has just one count. V gene TRBV7-3 combines with J gene TRBJ2-5, with D hard to call. The germline CDR1 and CDR2 sequences are SGHTA and FQGTGA. Trimming took 1 base from V and 5 from J, leaving 8 bases between them. The CDR3 extends over 13 amino acids. The CDR3 here is CASSLRYGETQYF. The DNA for the CDR3 is TGTGCCAGCAGCTTAAGATACGGGGAGACCCAGTACTTC. Looking up the rest from reference TRBV7-3 and TRBJ2-5 gives the full variable domain: GAGVSQTPSNKVTEKGKYVELRCDPISGHTALYWYRQSLGQGPEFLIYFQGTGAADDSGLPNDRFFAVRPEGSVSTLKIQRTERGDSAVYLCASSLRYGETQYFGPGTRLLVL.

Here the CDR3 DNA reads TGTGCCAGCAGCTTAGGGGTCGGGTATACTGAAGCTTTCTTT. This translates into CASSLGVGYTEAFF. The V call is TRBV7-9, the J call TRBJ1-1; no clear D. V was cut by 1 base and J by 5 bases, with 11 bases left in between. The length of the CDR3 is 14 residues. Per the germline V gene, CDR1 is SEHNR and CDR2 is FQNEAQ (reference sequence).

The chain is built from TRBV5-6 and TRBJ2-1, with 13 bases that match TRBD2. The trim removed 4 bases at V and 12 bases at J, leaving 13 bases unmatched. The length of the CDR3 is 16 residues. Germline V gene sequence: CDR1 SGHDT, CDR2 YYEEEE. The CDR3 nucleotides read TGTGCCAGCAGCAACGGGACTAGCGGGATCATTATTGGGCAGTTCTTC. It yields the protein CASSNGTSGIIIGQFF.

The CDR3 loop is CASSQGARPGYEQYF. The CDR3 nucleotides read TGCGCCAGCAGCCAAGGGGCAAGGCCAGGGTACGAGCAGTACTTC. The chain couples TRBV4-3 to TRBJ2-7; possible D gene TRBD1, 5 bases. This CDR3 is built from 15 residues. Trimming pared 1 base from V and 4 bases from J, leaving 14 bases between. CDR1 LGHNA and CDR2 YSLEER come from the germline V gene.

The V call is TRBV7-2, the J call TRBJ2-5, with 7 bases matching TRBD1. The CDR3 contains 16 residues. The trim removed 2 bases at V and 6 bases at J, leaving 12 bases unmatched. CDR1 is SGHTA and CDR2 is FQGNSA in the germline V gene. CDR3 protein: CASSLSSGQAMKTQYF. The CDR3 coding sequence is TGTGCCAGCAGCTTATCCAGCGGACAGGCGATGAAGACCCAGTACTTC.

The rearrangement uses TRBV4-1 and TRBJ1-6; TRBD1 is a possible D gene (5 bases). Germline V gene data show CDR1 as MGHRA and CDR2 as YSYEKL. Trimming removed 0 bases at V and 10 bases at J, with 16 bases between. The CDR3 has 16 residues. CDR3 region: CASSQDPAGIGSPLHF. The DNA for the CDR3 is TGCGCCAGCAGCCAAGATCCGGCAGGGATCGGGTCACCCCTCCACTTT.

V is TRBV4-1 and J is TRBJ2-7, with D uncertain. CDR1 is MGHRA, CDR2 YSYEKL, per germline. Trimming stripped 1 base from V and 3 bases from J, with 7 bases between. CDR3 length equals 13 residues. The CDR3 DNA reads TGCGCCAGCAGCCAAGTTTTCTACTACGAGCAGTACTTC. Translated, it gives CASSQVFYYEQYF.

This sequence joins TRBV28 and TRBJ2-7, with D possibly matching TRBD1 (6 bases). Trimming removed 7 bases from V and 9 bases from J, with 13 bases in between. This CDR3 has 11 residues. Germline V lookup: CDR1 MDHEN, CDR2 SYDVKM. CDR3 in DNA: TGTGCCAGCACCGACACAGGGCGGCAGTACTTC. Amino acids: CASTDTGRQYF.

About this clone itself: The sample carries other DNA sequences with the same CDR3. This chain links TRBV20-1 with TRBJ1-2; unclear D gene. CDR1 DFQATT and CDR2 SNEGSKA come from the germline V gene (reference sequence). The CDR3 runs 11 residues. Trimming removed 2 bases at V and 1 base at J, with 2 bases between. In DNA, the CDR3 is TGCAGTGCTAGACTTAACTATGGCTACACCTTC. Amino acid sequence: CSARLNYGYTF.

The gene calls are TRBV7-9 and TRBJ1-4, with D maybe TRBD1 (5 bases). CDR3 length: 16 residues. Germline loops: CDR1 SEHNR, CDR2 FQNEAQ (reference sequence). V was pared by 4 bases and J by 8 bases, with 20 bases between. The CDR3 region is CASSSLQQAGYEKLFF. CDR3 coding DNA: TGTGCCAGCAGCTCACTACAACAGGCCGGATACGAAAAACTGTTTTTT.

The chain uses TRBV2 and TRBJ2-7, with D perhaps TRBD2 (6 bases). V was pared by 0 bases and J by 1 base, with 16 bases between. The CDR3 covers 17 residues. Germline CDR1 and CDR2: SNHLY and FYNNEI. CDR3 bases: TGTGCCAGCAGTGAAGCAAACCCCTCTAGCGTTTCCTACGAGCAGTACTTC. Encoded protein: CASSEANPSSVSYEQYF.

The chain joins TRBV9 to TRBJ1-2, with D possibly TRBD1 on 6 matching bases. Trimming took 4 bases from V and 4 from J, leaving 17 bases between them. The CDR3 contains 15 residues. Germline assignment: CDR1 SGDLS and CDR2 YYNGEE. The DNA of the CDR3 is TGTGCCAGCAGCCCCCCGACGGGGGGCAGCTATGGCTACACCTTC. This gives the protein CASSPPTGGSYGYTF.

This rearrangement joins TRBV4-3 to TRBJ2-1, with 8 bases lining up with TRBD1. V was pared by 1 base and J by 6 bases, with 2 bases of the junction left unmatched. This CDR3 has 14 amino acids. Germline CDR1 and CDR2: LGHNA and YSLEER. DNA for the CDR3: TGCGCCAGCAGCCAAGGGACAGGGATCAATGAGCAGTTCTTC. It is translated as CASSQGTGINEQFF.